The present T cell receptor (beta chain) was sequenced within a study of shared clonotypes between healthy human individuals. Profiled with immunoSEQ multiplex PCR; TCRdb holds only in-frame clones, not every one. The sample includes 300,000 to 400,000 clones, around 70% of them seen just once. The sample comprised memory CD4+ T cells sorted from blood. The subset is: CD45RA-negative fraction. The clonotype was recovered from a man aged 25-40 years in good health.

The CDR3 nucleotides are TGTGCCAGCAGCCCGGACAGGGGACGAAAGACCCAGTACTTC. Translation gives CASSPDRGRKTQYF. The chain joins TRBV7-2 to TRBJ2-5; 9 bases are shared with TRBD1. The junction had 7 bases not matched to a gene; V was cut back by 5 bases and J by 6 bases. This CDR3 spans 14 amino acids. CDR1 and CDR2 (germline): SGHTA, FQGNSA.